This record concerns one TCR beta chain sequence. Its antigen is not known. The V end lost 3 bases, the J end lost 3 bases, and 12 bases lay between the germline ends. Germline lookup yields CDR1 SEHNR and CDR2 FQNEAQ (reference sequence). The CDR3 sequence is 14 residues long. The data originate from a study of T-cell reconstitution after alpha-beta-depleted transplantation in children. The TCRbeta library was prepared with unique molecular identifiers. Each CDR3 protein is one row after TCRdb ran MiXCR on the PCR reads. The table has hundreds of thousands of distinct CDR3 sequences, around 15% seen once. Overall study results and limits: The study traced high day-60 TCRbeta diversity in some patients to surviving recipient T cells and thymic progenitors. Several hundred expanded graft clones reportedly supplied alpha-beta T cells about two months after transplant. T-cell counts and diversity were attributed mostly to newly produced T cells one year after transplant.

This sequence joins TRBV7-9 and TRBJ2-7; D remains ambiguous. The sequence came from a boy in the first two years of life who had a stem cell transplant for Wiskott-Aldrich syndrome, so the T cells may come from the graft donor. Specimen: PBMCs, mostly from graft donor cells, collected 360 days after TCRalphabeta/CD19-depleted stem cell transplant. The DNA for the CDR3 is TGTGCCAGCAGCTTCCCCGGGTTTTTCTACGAGCAGTACTTC. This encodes CASSFPGFFYEQYF.